The TCR beta chain described here comes from a study of blood T cell repertoires in COVID-19. Study background: Collection of acute and convalescent COVID-19 samples took place in the United States, Italy and Spain. T cells, B-cell-depleted T cells, or PBMCs provided the cDNA or gDNA that served as material.

A single count supports this clone. CDR3 size: 16 residues. Looked up from germline, CDR1 is MGHRA and CDR2 is YSYEKL. The V and J ends lost 0 bases and 2 bases respectively, with 14 bases between them. In the authors' workflow: Quantification of nucleated cells was approximated via reference gene primer amplification. The table came from immunoSEQ multiplex PCR; TCRdb's copy has only in-frame clones and leaves some out. V and J calls and clone size are copied from that table; D and trimming were computed from the DNA. The data contain 250,000 to 350,000 clones, more than 75% of them singletons. The chain has TRBV4-1 and TRBJ2-7, with a tentative D call TRBD1 (5 bases). Specimen: peripheral blood. This clonotype was obtained from a woman aged 45-65 years who had recovered from COVID-19. The CDR3 spells CASSQDSRRAPYEQYF. CDR3 bases: TGCGCCAGCAGCCAAGATTCCCGCAGGGCCCCCTACGAGCAGTACTTC.